This entry lists 30 T cell receptor beta chains sequenced from one sample in a study of cytomegalovirus exposure and HLA in healthy donors. Primers: 60 Vbeta forward and 13 Jbeta reverse. TCRdb keeps only in-frame clones here, not all; method: immunoSEQ multiplex PCR. The sample records about 120,000 clones, around 81% being singletons. Sequences were obtained from PBMCs. These receptors all come from a middle-aged woman in good health and CMV-seronegative.

The sample holds a few counts of this clone. This chain joins TRBV19 and TRBJ1-1, with 10 bases that match TRBD1. CDR3 size: 14 residues. CDR1 LNHDA and CDR2 SQIVND come from the germline V gene (reference sequence). Unmatched junction bases numbered 4, after V lost 5 bases and J lost 4 bases. The CDR3 sequence is CASSRDRGITEAFF. Written as DNA, the CDR3 is TGTGCCAGTAGTCGGGACAGGGGCATCACTGAAGCTTTCTTT.

V usage is TRBV13 and J usage is TRBJ2-7; 11 bases line up with TRBD2. The CDR3 is 14 amino acids. Germline-derived CDR1 and CDR2 are PRHDT and FYEKMQ (reference sequence). V was pared by 5 bases and J by 2 bases, with 2 bases of the junction left unmatched. CDR3 sequence reads: CASSLSGGAYEQYF. In DNA form, the CDR3 reads TGTGCCAGCAGCCTTAGCGGGGGGGCCTACGAGCAGTACTTC.

This clone was observed a handful of times. The CDR3, as DNA: TGTGCCAGCAGCCGGGACAGCCAGCGACTAAACTCTGGGGCCAACGTCCTGACTTTC. Protein sequence: CASSRDSQRLNSGANVLTF. This chain links TRBV5-6 with TRBJ2-6, with TRBD1 identical over 7 bases. Germline CDR1 is SGHDT and CDR2 is YYEEEE. This CDR3 comprises 19 residues. The ends lost 4 bases at V and 0 bases at J; junction bases unmatched: 13.

The chain links TRBV6-5 to TRBJ1-3; 7 bases are a match to TRBD1. Trimming removed 2 bases from V and 0 bases from J; junction bases left unmatched: 4. The CDR3 spans 16 residues. Germline CDR1 is MNHEY and CDR2 is SVGAGI. CDR3 DNA: TGTGCCAGCAGTTACGGGACAGAGAGCTCTGGAAACACCATATATTTT. Protein sequence: CASSYGTESSGNTIYF.

The chain joins TRBV27 to TRBJ1-2, with 9 bases identical to TRBD1. The junction had 6 bases not matched to a gene; V was cut back by 6 bases and J by 4 bases. The CDR3 is 14 amino acids. Germline lookup yields CDR1 MNHEY and CDR2 SMNVEV (reference sequence). CDR3 amino acids: CASRPTGGAYGYTF. The CDR3 DNA sequence: TGTGCCAGCAGGCCAACAGGGGGCGCCTATGGCTACACCTTC.

This clone occurred once. V and J are TRBV6-4 and TRBJ2-6, with D tentatively TRBD2 (6 bases). This CDR3 region has 16 residues. Trimming left V 0 bases short and J 2 bases short, with 8 bases between. Germline V gene lookup returns CDR1 MRHNA and CDR2 SNTAGT. In DNA, the CDR3 is TGTGCCAGCAGTGACTCCCCGGGGGCTGGGGCCAACGTCCTGACTTTC. Translation gives CASSDSPGAGANVLTF.

This clone was observed a handful of times. V and J are TRBV5-6 and TRBJ1-3; TRBD1 is a possible D gene (5 bases). V was clipped by 3 bases and J by 4 bases, with 11 bases between them. Germline lookup yields CDR1 SGHDT and CDR2 YYEEEE. The CDR3 runs 14 residues. CDR3 DNA: TGTGCCAGCAGCTATCCCCAGGGAGGAAACACCATATATTTT. It translates to CASSYPQGGNTIYF.

The CDR3 loop is CASSPRPSYNEQFF. The CDR3 DNA reads as TGTGCCAGCTCACCACGGCCCAGTTACAATGAGCAGTTCTTC. This chain links TRBV18 with TRBJ2-1; no definite D call. V was pared by 1 base and J by 4 bases, with 8 bases between. The CDR3 has 14 amino acids. CDR1 and CDR2 from the germline V gene are KGHSH and LQKENI.

The chain carries TRBV18 and TRBJ1-2, with D hard to call. CDR1 is KGHSH and CDR2 is LQKENI in the germline V gene. CDR3 length equals 13 residues. V gave up 5 bases and J gave up 2 bases, with 9 bases separating them. In DNA form, the CDR3 reads TGTGCCAGCTCATCCACAGCCAACTATGGCTACACCTTC. Its translation is CASSSTANYGYTF. The whole variable domain, remainder taken from reference TRBV18 and TRBJ1-2, is NAGVMQNPRHLVRRRGQEARLRCSPMKGHSHVYWYRQLPEEGLKFMVYLQKENIIDESGMPKERFSAEFPKEGPSILRIQQVVRGDSAAYFCASSSTANYGYTFGSGTRLTVV.

V gene TRBV7-9 combines with J gene TRBJ1-1; 9 nucleotides match TRBD1. The junction had 7 bases not matched to a gene; V was cut back by 5 bases and J by 6 bases. CDR1 SEHNR and CDR2 FQNEAQ come from the germline V gene (reference sequence). This CDR3 region has 14 residues. The CDR3 nucleotides are TGTGCCAGCAGCGCGGGACAGGGAAGGTCTGAAGCTTTCTTT. It codes for CASSAGQGRSEAFF.

V is TRBV9 and J is TRBJ1-2; D is unresolved. Germline V gene sequence: CDR1 SGDLS, CDR2 YYNGEE. V was clipped by 4 bases and J by 4 bases, with 14 bases between them. This CDR3 is 14 amino acids long. The CDR3 spells CASSPLELGYGYTF. The CDR3 nucleotides read TGTGCCAGCAGCCCTCTGGAGTTAGGCTATGGCTACACCTTC.

The V and J genes are TRBV2 and TRBJ2-1, with 9 bases identical to TRBD2. V dropped 7 bases and J dropped 5; count of bases not matched to a gene: 9. This CDR3 is built from 15 residues. The germline V gene encodes CDR1 SNHLY and CDR2 FYNNEI. CDR3 sequence (DNA): TGTGCCAGCACCGCACAGGGACTAGCAGACAATGAGCAGTTCTTC. Residues: CASTAQGLADNEQFF.

The chain couples TRBV27 to TRBJ2-1; D is perhaps TRBD1 (6 bases). The V end was cut by 0 bases, the J end by 5 bases, with 14 bases between. Germline CDR1 MNHEY, CDR2 SMNVEV (reference sequence). The CDR3 sequence is 16 residues long. The CDR3 spells CASSLSRGRGNNEQFF. In DNA form, the CDR3 reads TGTGCCAGCAGTTTATCGCGAGGCAGGGGCAACAATGAGCAGTTCTTC.

The genes are TRBV27 and TRBJ2-3; 8 bases agree with TRBD2. Germline CDR1 and CDR2: MNHEY and SMNVEV (reference sequence). This CDR3 comprises 17 residues. V dropped 2 bases and J dropped 4; count of bases not matched to a gene: 11. The CDR3 region is CASSLLAGREGPDTQYF. In DNA form, the CDR3 reads TGTGCCAGCAGTTTACTTGCGGGACGGGAGGGCCCAGATACGCAGTATTTT.

V and J are TRBV27 and TRBJ2-7; 7 bases fit TRBD2. There are 16 residues in the CDR3. The V gene end was trimmed by 2 bases and the J gene end by 0 bases; junction bases not matched to a gene: 7. Germline V CDR1 and CDR2: MNHEY, SMNVEV (reference sequence). The CDR3 protein is CASSLQAGPSSYEQYF. Here the CDR3 DNA reads TGTGCCAGCAGTTTACAAGCGGGGCCTAGCTCCTACGAGCAGTACTTC.

The rearrangement joins TRBV5-1 to TRBJ2-1; D is undetermined. V lost 0 bases to trimming and J lost 0 bases, with 7 bases between them. CDR1 is SGHRS and CDR2 is YFSETQ in the germline V gene. The CDR3 consists of 15 residues. The CDR3 coding sequence is TGCGCCAGCAGCTTGGATGGCGGCTCCTACAATGAGCAGTTCTTC. Amino acids: CASSLDGGSYNEQFF.

This clone was detected once. The V and J genes are TRBV27 and TRBJ2-1, with a tentative D call TRBD2 (6 bases). Trimming took off 7 bases at V and 6 bases at J, with 22 bases between the two ends. The germline V gene has CDR1 MNHEY and CDR2 SMNVEV (reference sequence). The CDR3 is 16 amino acids. The CDR3 here is CASTPLSGKGANEQFF. The CDR3, as DNA: TGTGCCAGCACGCCCCTTAGCGGAAAAGGGGCCAATGAGCAGTTCTTC.

In DNA, the CDR3 is TGTGCCAGCAGGCCCCCGGGACTAGCTTACAATGAGCAGTTCTTC. Amino acids: CASRPPGLAYNEQFF. The rearrangement uses TRBV6-5 and TRBJ2-1; 9 bases line up with TRBD2. Losses at the gene ends were 6 bases for V and 4 bases for J; bases not matched to a gene: 7. Germline CDR1 reads MNHEY; CDR2 reads SVGAGI. The CDR3 is 15 amino acids.

This clone was recorded once. J is TRBJ2-1 and V is TRBV27, with 13 bases matching TRBD2. From germline, CDR1 is MNHEY and CDR2 SMNVEV (reference sequence). The CDR3 sequence is 15 residues long. V was clipped by 4 bases and J by 6 bases; unmatched bases: 3. CDR3 sequence: CASSSGTSGINEQFF. DNA of the CDR3: TGTGCCAGCAGTTCGGGGACTAGCGGGATCAATGAGCAGTTCTTC.

V is TRBV7-2 and J is TRBJ1-5; TRBD1 matches at 8 bases. The junction had 5 bases not matched to a gene; V was cut back by 5 bases and J by 2 bases. The CDR3 consists of 15 residues. Looked up from germline, CDR1 is SGHTA and CDR2 is FQGNSA. The CDR3 is CASSLYRGGNQPQHF. In DNA form, the CDR3 reads TGTGCCAGCAGCCTCTACAGGGGGGGCAATCAGCCCCAGCATTTT. The full variable domain, its missing parts supplied by reference TRBV7-2 and TRBJ1-5, is GAGVSQSPSNKVTEKGKDVELRCDPISGHTALYWYRQSLGQGLEFLIYFQGNSAPDKSGLPSDRFSAERTGGSVSTLTIQRTQQEDSAVYLCASSLYRGGNQPQHFGDGTRLSIL.

This chain links TRBV4-1 with TRBJ2-5; 7 nucleotides line up with TRBD1. This CDR3 has 16 residues. With 0 bases clipped from V and 2 bases from J, the junction kept 6 bases outside the gene matches. Germline loops: CDR1 MGHRA, CDR2 YSYEKL. In DNA, the CDR3 is TGCGCCAGCAGCCAAGACTTGACAGGGTGGCAAGAGACCCAGTACTTC. Translating gives CASSQDLTGWQETQYF.

The chain links TRBV5-5 to TRBJ2-3, with 11 bases that match TRBD2. CDR1 SGHKS and CDR2 YYEKEE come from the germline V gene (reference sequence). This CDR3 is built from 17 residues. The V gene end was trimmed by 2 bases and the J gene end by 4 bases; junction bases not matched to a gene: 9. The CDR3 reads CASSFTGTSGRSDTQYF. The CDR3 bases are TGTGCCAGCAGCTTTACCGGGACTAGCGGTAGGTCAGATACGCAGTATTTT.

The chain combines TRBV14 with TRBJ2-2, with 10 bases that match TRBD2. V gave up 4 bases and J gave up 4 bases; unmatched junction bases: 3. Germline CDR1 reads SGHDN; CDR2 reads FVKESK. This CDR3 contains 15 residues. The CDR3 loop is CASSRSGGVTGELFF. CDR3 in DNA: TGTGCCAGCAGCCGCAGCGGGGGGGTCACCGGGGAGCTGTTTTTT.

Here the CDR3 reads CASTQGPGYQETQYF. CDR3 DNA: TGTGCCAGTACACAGGGCCCTGGGTACCAAGAGACCCAGTACTTC. The rearrangement joins TRBV19 to TRBJ2-5; weak D call: TRBD1 (6 bases). The CDR3 runs 15 residues. V dropped 7 bases and J dropped 0 bases, with 15 bases sitting between them. The V gene's germline CDR1 is LNHDA and CDR2 SQIVND (reference sequence).

The chain employs TRBV6-1 and TRBJ1-3; no firm D call. CDR1 and CDR2 from the germline V gene are MNHNS and SASEGT. This CDR3 is built from 13 residues. V lost 5 bases and J lost 4, with 9 bases in between. CDR3 loop: CASSQNSGNTIYF. The CDR3 coding sequence is TGTGCCAGCAGTCAAAACTCCGGAAACACCATATATTTT.

V is TRBV5-1 and J is TRBJ1-1; 7 nucleotides match TRBD1. Germline lookup yields CDR1 SGHRS and CDR2 YFSETQ. V gave up 3 bases and J gave up 4 bases; unmatched junction bases: 3. The CDR3 has 13 residues. The CDR3 reads CASSSQGGTEAFF. DNA of the CDR3: TGCGCCAGCAGCTCTCAGGGGGGCACTGAAGCTTTCTTT.

The sample holds a few counts of this clone. The chain is built from TRBV5-1 and TRBJ1-1; D is perhaps TRBD1 (5 bases). Germline CDR1 is SGHRS and CDR2 is YFSETQ. The CDR3 has 13 residues. V was cut by 4 bases and J by 5 bases, with 12 bases left in between. The CDR3 spells CASSPQGLTEAFF. The CDR3 DNA sequence: TGCGCCAGCAGCCCCCAGGGACTGACTGAAGCTTTCTTT.

The gene calls are TRBV9 and TRBJ2-7; TRBD2 aligns across 13 bases. J was trimmed by 4 bases and V by 0 bases; bases with no gene match: 4. The CDR3 spans 16 residues. Per germline, CDR1 SGDLS and CDR2 YYNGEE. The CDR3 region is CASSVGGLAGVYEQYF. In DNA, the CDR3 is TGTGCCAGCAGCGTAGGTGGACTAGCGGGGGTTTACGAGCAGTACTTC.

The chain recombines TRBV11-2 with TRBJ2-7; TRBD1 might be the D (5 bases). The V and J ends lost 7 bases and 1 base respectively, with 14 bases between them. This CDR3 spans 14 amino acids. The germline gives CDR1 SGHAT, CDR2 FQNNGV. CDR3 DNA sequence: TGTGCCAGCACCCAAGGTAGGGGATCCTACGAGCAGTACTTC. Residues: CASTQGRGSYEQYF.

CDR3 residues: CASSERTGFLNEQFF. The CDR3 DNA sequence: TGTGCCAGCAGCGAGAGGACAGGTTTTTTGAATGAGCAGTTCTTC. The chain uses TRBV5-5 and TRBJ2-1, with TRBD1 matching 7 bases. Trimming at V came to 4 bases and at J to 7 bases, leaving 11 bases not matched to a gene. This CDR3 comprises 15 residues. Germline V gives CDR1 SGHKS, CDR2 YYEKEE (reference sequence).